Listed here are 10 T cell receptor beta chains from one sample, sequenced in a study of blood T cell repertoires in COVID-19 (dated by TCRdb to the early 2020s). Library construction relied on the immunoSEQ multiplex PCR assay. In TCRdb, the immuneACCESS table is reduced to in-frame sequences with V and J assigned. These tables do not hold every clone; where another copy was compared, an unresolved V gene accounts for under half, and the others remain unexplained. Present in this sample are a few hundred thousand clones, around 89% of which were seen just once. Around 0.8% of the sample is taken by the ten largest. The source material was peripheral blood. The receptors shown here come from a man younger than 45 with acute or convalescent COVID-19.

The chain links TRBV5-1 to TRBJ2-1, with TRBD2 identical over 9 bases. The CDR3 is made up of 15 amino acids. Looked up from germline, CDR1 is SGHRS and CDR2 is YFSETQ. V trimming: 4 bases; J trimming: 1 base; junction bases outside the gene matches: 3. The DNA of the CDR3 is TGCGCCAGCAGCATAGCGGGAGAGTCCTACAATGAGCAGTTCTTC. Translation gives CASSIAGESYNEQFF.

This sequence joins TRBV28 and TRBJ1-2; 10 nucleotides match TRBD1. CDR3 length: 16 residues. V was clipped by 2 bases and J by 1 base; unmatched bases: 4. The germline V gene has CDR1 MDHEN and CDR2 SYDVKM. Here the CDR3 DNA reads TGTGCCAGCAGTTTACGGGGGGACAGGGGTAACTATGGCTACACCTTC. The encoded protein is CASSLRGDRGNYGYTF.

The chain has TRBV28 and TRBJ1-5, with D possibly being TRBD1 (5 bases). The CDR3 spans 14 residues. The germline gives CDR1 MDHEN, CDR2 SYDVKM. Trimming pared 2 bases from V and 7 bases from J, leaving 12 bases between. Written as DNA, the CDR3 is TGTGCCAGCAGTTTACCTCAGGGATGGCAGCCCCAGCATTTT. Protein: CASSLPQGWQPQHF.

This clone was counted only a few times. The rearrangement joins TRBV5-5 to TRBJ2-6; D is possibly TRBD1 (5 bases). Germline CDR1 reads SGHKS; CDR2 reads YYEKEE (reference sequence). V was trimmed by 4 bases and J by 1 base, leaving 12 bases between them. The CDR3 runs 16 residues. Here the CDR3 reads CASSLLQGSGANVLTF. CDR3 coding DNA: TGTGCCAGCAGCCTCCTTCAGGGTTCTGGGGCCAACGTCCTGACTTTC.

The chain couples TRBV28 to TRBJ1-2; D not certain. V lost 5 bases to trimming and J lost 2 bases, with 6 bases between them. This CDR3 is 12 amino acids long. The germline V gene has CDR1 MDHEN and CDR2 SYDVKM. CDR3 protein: CASSQQNYGYTF. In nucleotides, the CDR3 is TGTGCCAGCAGTCAACAAAACTATGGCTACACCTTC.

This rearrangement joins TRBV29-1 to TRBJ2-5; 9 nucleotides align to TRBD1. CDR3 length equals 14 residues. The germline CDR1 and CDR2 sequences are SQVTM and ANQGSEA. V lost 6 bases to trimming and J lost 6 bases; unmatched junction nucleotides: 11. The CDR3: CSVEQGAGTKTQYF. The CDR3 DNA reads TGCAGCGTCGAACAGGGGGCGGGTACAAAGACCCAGTACTTC. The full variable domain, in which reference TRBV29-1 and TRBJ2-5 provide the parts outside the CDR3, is SAVISQKPSRDICQRGTSLTIQCQVDSQVTMMFWYRQQPGQSLTLIATANQGSEATYESGFVIDKFPISRPNLTFSTLTVSNMSPEDSSIYLCSVEQGAGTKTQYFGPGTRLLVL.

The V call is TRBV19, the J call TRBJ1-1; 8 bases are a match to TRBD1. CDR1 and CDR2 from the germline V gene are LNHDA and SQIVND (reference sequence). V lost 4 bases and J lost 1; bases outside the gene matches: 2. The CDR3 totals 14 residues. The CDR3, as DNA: TGTGCCAGTAGTAGAGGACAGGGGAACACTGAAGCTTTCTTT. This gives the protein CASSRGQGNTEAFF.

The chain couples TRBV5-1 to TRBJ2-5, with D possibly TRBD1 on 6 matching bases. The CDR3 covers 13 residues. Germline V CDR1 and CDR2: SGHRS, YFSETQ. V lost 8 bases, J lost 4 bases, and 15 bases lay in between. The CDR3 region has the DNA TGCGCCAGTAACAGGGCTGGGGGAGAGACCCAGTACTTC. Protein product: CASNRAGGETQYF. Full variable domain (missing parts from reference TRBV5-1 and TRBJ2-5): KAGVTQTPRYLIKTRGQQVTLSCSPISGHRSVSWYQQTPGQGLQFLFEYFSETQRNKGNFPGRFSGRQFSNSRSEMNVSTLELGDSALYLCASNRAGGETQYFGPGTRLLVL.

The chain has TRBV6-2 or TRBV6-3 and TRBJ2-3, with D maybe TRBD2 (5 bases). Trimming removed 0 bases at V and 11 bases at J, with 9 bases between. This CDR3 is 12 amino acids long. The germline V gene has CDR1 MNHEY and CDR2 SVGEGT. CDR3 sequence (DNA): TGTGCCAGCAGTTACTCCCTAGCCCAGCAGTATTTT. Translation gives CASSYSLAQQYF.

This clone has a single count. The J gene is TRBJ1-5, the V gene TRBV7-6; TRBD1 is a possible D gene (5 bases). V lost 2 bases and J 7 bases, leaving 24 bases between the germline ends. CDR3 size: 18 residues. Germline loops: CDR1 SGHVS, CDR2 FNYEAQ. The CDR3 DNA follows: TGTGCCAGCAGCTTACCCTCATTAAGGCAGGTTTCAGGGCAGCCCCAGCATTTT. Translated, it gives CASSLPSLRQVSGQPQHF.